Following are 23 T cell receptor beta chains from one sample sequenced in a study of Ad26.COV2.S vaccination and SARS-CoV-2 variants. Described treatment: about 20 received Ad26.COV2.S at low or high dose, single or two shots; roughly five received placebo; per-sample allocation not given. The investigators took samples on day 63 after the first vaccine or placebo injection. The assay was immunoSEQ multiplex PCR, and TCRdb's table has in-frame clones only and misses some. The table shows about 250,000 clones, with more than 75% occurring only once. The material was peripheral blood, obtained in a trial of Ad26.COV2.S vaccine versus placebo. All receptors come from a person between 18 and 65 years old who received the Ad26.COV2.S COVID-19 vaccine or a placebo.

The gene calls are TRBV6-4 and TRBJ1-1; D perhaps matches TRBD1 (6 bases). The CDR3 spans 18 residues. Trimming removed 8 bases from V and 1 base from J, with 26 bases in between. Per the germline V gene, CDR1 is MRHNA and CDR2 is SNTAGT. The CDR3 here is CASPVGRTAPDENTEAFF. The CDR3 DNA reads TGTGCCAGCCCCGTTGGGAGGACAGCCCCAGACGAGAACACTGAAGCTTTCTTT.

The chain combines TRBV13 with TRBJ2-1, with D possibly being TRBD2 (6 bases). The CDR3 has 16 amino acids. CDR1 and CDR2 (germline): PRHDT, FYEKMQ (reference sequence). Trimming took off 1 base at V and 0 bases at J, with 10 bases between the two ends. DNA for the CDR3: TGTGCCAGCAGCTTAGAACGGGGGAGCTCCTACAATGAGCAGTTCTTC. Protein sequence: CASSLERGSSYNEQFF.

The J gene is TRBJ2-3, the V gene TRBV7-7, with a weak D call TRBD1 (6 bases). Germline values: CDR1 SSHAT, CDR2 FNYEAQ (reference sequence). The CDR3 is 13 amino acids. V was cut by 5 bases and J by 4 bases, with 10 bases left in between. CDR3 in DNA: TGTGCCAGCAGCCGAGGGGGTTCAGATACGCAGTATTTT. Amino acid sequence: CASSRGGSDTQYF.

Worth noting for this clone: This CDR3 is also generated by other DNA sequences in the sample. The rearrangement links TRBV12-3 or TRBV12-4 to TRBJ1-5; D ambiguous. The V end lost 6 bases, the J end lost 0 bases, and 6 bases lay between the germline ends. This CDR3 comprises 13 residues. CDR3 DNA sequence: TGTGCCAGCAGCCTTGGTAGCAATCAGCCCCAGCATTTT. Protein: CASSLGSNQPQHF.

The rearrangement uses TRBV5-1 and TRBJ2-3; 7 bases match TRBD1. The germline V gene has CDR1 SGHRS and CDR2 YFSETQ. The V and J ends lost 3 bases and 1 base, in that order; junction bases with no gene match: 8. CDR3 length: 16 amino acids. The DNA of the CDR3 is TGCGCCAGCAGCTGGACCGGACAGGACGGCACAGATACGCAGTATTTT. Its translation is CASSWTGQDGTDTQYF.

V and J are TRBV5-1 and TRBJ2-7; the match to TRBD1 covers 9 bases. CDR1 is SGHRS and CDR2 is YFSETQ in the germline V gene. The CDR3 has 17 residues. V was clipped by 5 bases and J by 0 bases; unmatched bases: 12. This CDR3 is CASSLRGTGSGSYEQYF. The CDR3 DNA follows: TGCGCCAGCAGTCTCAGGGGGACAGGGTCGGGCTCCTACGAGCAGTACTTC. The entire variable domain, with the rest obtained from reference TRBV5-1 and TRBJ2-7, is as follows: KAGVTQTPRYLIKTRGQQVTLSCSPISGHRSVSWYQQTPGQGLQFLFEYFSETQRNKGNFPGRFSGRQFSNSRSEMNVSTLELGDSALYLCASSLRGTGSGSYEQYFGPGTRLTVT.

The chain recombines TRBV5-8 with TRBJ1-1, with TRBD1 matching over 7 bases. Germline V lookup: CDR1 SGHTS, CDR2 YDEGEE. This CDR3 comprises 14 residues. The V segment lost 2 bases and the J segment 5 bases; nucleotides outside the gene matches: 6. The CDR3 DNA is TGTGCCAGCAGCTTATTGAGGGACAGTACTGAAGCTTTCTTT. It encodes CASSLLRDSTEAFF.

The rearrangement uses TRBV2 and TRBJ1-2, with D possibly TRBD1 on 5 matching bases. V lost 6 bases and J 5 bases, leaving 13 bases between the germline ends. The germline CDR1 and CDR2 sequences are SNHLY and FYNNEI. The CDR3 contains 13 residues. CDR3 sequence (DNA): TGTGCCAGCAGCGCAGGGTTGGGGTATGGCTACACCTTC. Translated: CASSAGLGYGYTF.

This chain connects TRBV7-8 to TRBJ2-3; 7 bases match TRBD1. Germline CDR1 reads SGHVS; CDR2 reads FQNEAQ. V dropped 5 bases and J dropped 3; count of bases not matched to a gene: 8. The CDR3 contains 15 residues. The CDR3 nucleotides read TGTGCCAGCAGCGACTGGGCCAGGGGGACAGATACGCAGTATTTT. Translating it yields CASSDWARGTDTQYF.

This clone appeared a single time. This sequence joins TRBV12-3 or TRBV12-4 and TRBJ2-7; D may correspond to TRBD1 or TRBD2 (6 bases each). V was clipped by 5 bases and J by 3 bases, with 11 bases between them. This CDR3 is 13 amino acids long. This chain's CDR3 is CASSLGGNYEQYF. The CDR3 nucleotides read TGTGCCAGCAGTCTAGGGGGGAACTACGAGCAGTACTTC.

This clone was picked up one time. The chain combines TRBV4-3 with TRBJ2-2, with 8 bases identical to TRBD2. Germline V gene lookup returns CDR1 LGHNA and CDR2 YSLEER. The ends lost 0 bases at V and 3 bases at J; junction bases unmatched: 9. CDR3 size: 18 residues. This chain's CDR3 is CASSQDAPLAGYTGELFF. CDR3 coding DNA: TGCGCCAGCAGCCAAGATGCCCCCCTAGCGGGCTACACCGGGGAGCTGTTTTTT.

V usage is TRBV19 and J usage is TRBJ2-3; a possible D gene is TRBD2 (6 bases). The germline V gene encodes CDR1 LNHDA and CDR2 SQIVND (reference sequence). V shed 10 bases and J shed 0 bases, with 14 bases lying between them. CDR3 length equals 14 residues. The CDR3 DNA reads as TGTGCCACCGCGGCAGGGACTAGCACAGATACGCAGTATTTT. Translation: CATAAGTSTDTQYF.

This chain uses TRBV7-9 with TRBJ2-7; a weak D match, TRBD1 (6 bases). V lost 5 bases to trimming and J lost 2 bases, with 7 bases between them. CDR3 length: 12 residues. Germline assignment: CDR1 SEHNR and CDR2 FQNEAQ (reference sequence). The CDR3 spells CASSRDTYEQYF. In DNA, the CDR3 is TGTGCCAGCAGCCGGGACACCTACGAGCAGTACTTC.

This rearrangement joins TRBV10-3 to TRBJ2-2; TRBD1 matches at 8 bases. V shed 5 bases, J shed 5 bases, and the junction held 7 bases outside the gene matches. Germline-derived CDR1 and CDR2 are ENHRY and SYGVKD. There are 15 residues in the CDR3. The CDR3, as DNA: TGTGCCATCAGTTACAGGGGGTCGGGGACCGGGGAGCTGTTTTTT. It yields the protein CAISYRGSGTGELFF.

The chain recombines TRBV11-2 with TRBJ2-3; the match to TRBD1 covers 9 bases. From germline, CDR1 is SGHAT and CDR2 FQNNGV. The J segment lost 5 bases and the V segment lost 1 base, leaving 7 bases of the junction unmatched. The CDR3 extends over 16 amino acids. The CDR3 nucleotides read TGTGCCAGCAGCTTAGGTGGGACAGGGCATGGAGATACGCAGTATTTT. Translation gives CASSLGGTGHGDTQYF.

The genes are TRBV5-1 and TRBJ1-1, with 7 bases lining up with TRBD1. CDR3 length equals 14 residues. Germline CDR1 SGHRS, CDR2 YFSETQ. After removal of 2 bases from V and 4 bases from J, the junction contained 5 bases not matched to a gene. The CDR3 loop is CASSFSSGGTEAFF. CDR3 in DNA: TGCGCCAGCAGCTTCAGTTCAGGGGGCACTGAAGCTTTCTTT.

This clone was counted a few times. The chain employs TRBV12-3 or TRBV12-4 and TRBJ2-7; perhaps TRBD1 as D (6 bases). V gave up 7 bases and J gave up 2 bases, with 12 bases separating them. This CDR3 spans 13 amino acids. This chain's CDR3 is CASTSGHPYEQYF. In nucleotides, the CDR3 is TGTGCCAGCACATCGGGACATCCCTACGAGCAGTACTTC.

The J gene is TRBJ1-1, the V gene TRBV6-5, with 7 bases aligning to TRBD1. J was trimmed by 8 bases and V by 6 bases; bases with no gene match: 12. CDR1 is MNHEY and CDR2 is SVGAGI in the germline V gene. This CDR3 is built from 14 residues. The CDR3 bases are TGTGCCAGCAGACCCGGGACAGCCATAAGAGAAGCTTTCTTT. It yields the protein CASRPGTAIREAFF.

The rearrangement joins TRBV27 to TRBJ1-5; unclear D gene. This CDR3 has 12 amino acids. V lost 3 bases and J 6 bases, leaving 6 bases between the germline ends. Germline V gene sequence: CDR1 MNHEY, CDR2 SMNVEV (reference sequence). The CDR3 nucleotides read TGTGCCAGCAGTTTTATGGGTCAGCCCCAGCATTTT. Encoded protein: CASSFMGQPQHF.

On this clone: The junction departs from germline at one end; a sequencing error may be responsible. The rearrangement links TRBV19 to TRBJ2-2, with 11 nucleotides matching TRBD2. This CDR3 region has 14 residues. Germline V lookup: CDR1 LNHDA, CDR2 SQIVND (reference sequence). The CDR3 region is CASRIAGGAGELFF. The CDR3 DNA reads TGTGCCAGTAGAATAGCGGGAGGGGCCGGGGAGCTGTTTTTT.

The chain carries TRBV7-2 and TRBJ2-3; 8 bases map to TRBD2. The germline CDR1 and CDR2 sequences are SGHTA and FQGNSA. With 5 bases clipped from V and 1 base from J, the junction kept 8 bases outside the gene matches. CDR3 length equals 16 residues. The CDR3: CASSPPEAGGTDTQYF. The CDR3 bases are TGTGCCAGCAGCCCCCCTGAAGCGGGAGGCACAGATACGCAGTATTTT.

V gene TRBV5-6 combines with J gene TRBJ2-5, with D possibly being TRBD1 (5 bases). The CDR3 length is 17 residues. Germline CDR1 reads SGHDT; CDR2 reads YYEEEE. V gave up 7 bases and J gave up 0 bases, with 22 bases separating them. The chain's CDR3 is CASVPGPGKRYQETQYF. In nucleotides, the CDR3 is TGTGCCAGCGTTCCTGGCCCAGGGAAGAGGTACCAAGAGACCCAGTACTTC.

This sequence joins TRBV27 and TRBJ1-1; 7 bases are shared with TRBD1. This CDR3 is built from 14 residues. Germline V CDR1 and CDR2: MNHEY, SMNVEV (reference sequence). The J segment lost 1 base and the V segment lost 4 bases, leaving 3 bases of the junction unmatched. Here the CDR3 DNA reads TGTGCCAGCAGTTCGGACAGGCAGAACACTGAAGCTTTCTTT. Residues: CASSSDRQNTEAFF.